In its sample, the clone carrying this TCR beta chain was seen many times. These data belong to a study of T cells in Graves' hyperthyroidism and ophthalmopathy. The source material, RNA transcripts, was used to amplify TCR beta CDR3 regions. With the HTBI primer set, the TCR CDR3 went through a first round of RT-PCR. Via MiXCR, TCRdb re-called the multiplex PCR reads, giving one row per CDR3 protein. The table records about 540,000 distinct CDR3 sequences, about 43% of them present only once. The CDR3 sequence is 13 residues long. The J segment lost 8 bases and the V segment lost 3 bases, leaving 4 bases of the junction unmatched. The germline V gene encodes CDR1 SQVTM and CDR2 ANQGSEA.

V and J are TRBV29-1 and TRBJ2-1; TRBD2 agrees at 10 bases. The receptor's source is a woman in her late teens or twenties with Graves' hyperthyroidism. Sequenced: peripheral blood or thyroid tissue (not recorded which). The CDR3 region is CSVDASGSYEQFF. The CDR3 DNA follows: TGCAGCGTTGACGCTAGCGGGAGCTATGAGCAGTTCTTC.